This entry is about one T cell receptor beta chain. The antigen is undetermined. Peripheral blood and lesional scalp punch biopsies came from alopecia areata patients. RNA was extracted and reverse transcribed into cDNA as the sequencing template. The method was immunoSEQ multiplex PCR; TCRdb's version includes in-frame clones alone and lacks a portion of them. The sample holds 150,000 to 200,000 clones, 59% seen once. Germline CDR1 SNHLY, CDR2 FYNNEI. The CDR3 consists of 15 residues. V was clipped by 5 bases and J by 0 bases, with 14 bases between them. The entry originates in a study of CD8+ T cells in alopecia areata. The wider study: It was oral tofacitinib, at 5 to 10 mg twice daily, that treated patients received. The study, taken as a whole, reports: Against the mouse data, patients shared TCRs less clearly, possibly for HLA reasons.

This TCR derives from a human donor with alopecia areata. The input for sequencing was CD4+ T cells sorted from blood, taken at week 0. The gene calls are TRBV2 and TRBJ2-7; tentatively, D is TRBD2 (5 bases). The CDR3 spells CASSPQDWISYEQYF. CDR3 bases: TGTGCCAGCAGTCCCCAGGACTGGATCTCCTACGAGCAGTACTTC.